Listed here are 29 T cell receptor beta chains from one sample, sequenced in a study of cytomegalovirus exposure and HLA in healthy donors. Primers: 60 Vbeta forward and 13 Jbeta reverse. Measured with immunoSEQ multiplex PCR; TCRdb has only the in-frame clones, and not every one. This sample yields about 180,000 clones, of which roughly 80% are seen a single time; approximately 2.5% belongs to the top ten. The sequenced material came from PBMCs. Every receptor here comes from a man in his 60s in good health and CMV-seronegative.

The chain combines TRBV5-1 with TRBJ2-3; 10 bases agree with TRBD1. V shed 4 bases and J 2 bases; nucleotides not matched to a gene: 10. CDR1 is SGHRS, CDR2 YFSETQ, per germline. This CDR3 has 17 amino acids. The CDR3 DNA sequence: TGCGCCAGCAGCCCAGCCGGGACAGGGGTCAACACAGATACGCAGTATTTT. Amino acid sequence: CASSPAGTGVNTDTQYF.

This clone has only one observation. The genes are TRBV4-3 and TRBJ2-6, with a tentative D call TRBD2 (6 bases). CDR1 and CDR2 (germline): LGHNA, YSLEER. The V and J ends lost 0 bases and 2 bases respectively, with 11 bases between them. There are 17 residues in the CDR3. CDR3 sequence (DNA): TGCGCCAGCAGCCAAGAAGGTCGGGGGACTGGGGCCAACGTCCTGACTTTC. Protein product: CASSQEGRGTGANVLTF.

This clone was detected once. V gene TRBV5-1 combines with J gene TRBJ1-1; 9 bases are a match to TRBD1. The CDR3 length is 17 residues. CDR1 is SGHRS, CDR2 YFSETQ, per germline. V lost 4 bases to trimming and J lost 7 bases; unmatched junction nucleotides: 17. As DNA, the CDR3 is TGCGCCAGCAGCGCTACAGGGGGCGTGGGACATAGCCGTGAAGCTTTCTTT. Encoded protein: CASSATGGVGHSREAFF.

Concerning this clone: The junction and the germline gene differ at one end; a read error may be behind it. V usage is TRBV4-3 and J usage is TRBJ2-1, with no clear D. The CDR3 spans 13 residues. CDR1 is LGHNA, CDR2 YSLEER, per germline. The CDR3 region is CASPLKTTNERFF. The CDR3 nucleotides read TGCGCCAGCCCCCTAAAGACGACGAATGAGCGGTTCTTC.

This chain links TRBV18 with TRBJ2-3; tentatively, D is TRBD1 (6 bases). V was cut by 5 bases and J by 0 bases, with 9 bases left in between. Germline CDR1 and CDR2: KGHSH and LQKENI. The CDR3 contains 14 residues. CDR3 nucleotide sequence: TGTGCCAGCTCAAAAGGACAGAGCACAGATACGCAGTATTTT. This encodes CASSKGQSTDTQYF.

This rearrangement joins TRBV16 to TRBJ1-1; weak D call: TRBD1 (5 bases). Trimming removed 4 bases from V and 0 bases from J, with 15 bases in between. The germline gives CDR1 KGHSY, CDR2 FQNENV. CDR3 size: 16 residues. This chain's CDR3 is CASSPRQGGMNTEAFF. The CDR3 DNA sequence: TGTGCCAGCAGCCCCCGTCAGGGAGGAATGAACACTGAAGCTTTCTTT.

Here the CDR3 reads CASSLALAGDVEQFF. DNA for the CDR3: TGCGCCAGCAGCTTGGCACTAGCGGGAGACGTTGAGCAGTTCTTC. The genes are TRBV5-1 and TRBJ2-1, with 11 bases lining up with TRBD2. Per the germline V gene, CDR1 is SGHRS and CDR2 is YFSETQ. The V and J ends lost 0 bases and 9 bases, in that order; junction bases with no gene match: 5. The CDR3 extends over 15 amino acids.

The chain joins TRBV19 to TRBJ1-3; weak D call: TRBD1 (6 bases). V was shortened by 4 bases and J by 4 bases, with 14 bases between the two germline ends. Per germline, CDR1 LNHDA and CDR2 SQIVND (reference sequence). This CDR3 region has 15 residues. The CDR3 reads CASSTTTGYGNTIYF. The CDR3 DNA reads TGTGCCAGTAGTACAACCACAGGGTACGGAAACACCATATATTTT.

V gene TRBV10-2 combines with J gene TRBJ2-7; a weak D match, TRBD2 (6 bases). Germline V gives CDR1 WSHSY, CDR2 SAAADI. V lost 4 bases, J lost 2 bases, and 9 bases lay in between. The CDR3 sequence is 13 residues long. The CDR3, as DNA: TGCGCCAGCAGTGGCGGGGCCACCTACGAGCAGTACTTC. This gives the protein CASSGGATYEQYF.

This rearrangement joins TRBV5-1 to TRBJ2-7, with D maybe TRBD1 (6 bases). The ends were cut back, 0 bases at V and 3 bases at J, with 19 bases in the middle. The CDR3 extends over 17 amino acids. Germline-derived CDR1 and CDR2 are SGHRS and YFSETQ. The CDR3 protein is CASSLGIAAGTFYEQYF. CDR3 DNA sequence: TGCGCCAGCAGCTTGGGGATCGCAGCCGGGACATTCTACGAGCAGTACTTC.

V gene TRBV5-6 combines with J gene TRBJ2-7; the D gene is possibly TRBD1 (6 bases). CDR3 length: 13 amino acids. CDR1 SGHDT and CDR2 YYEEEE come from the germline V gene. V lost 0 bases and J lost 6, with 10 bases in between. This chain's CDR3 is CASSLDRVSEQYF. The CDR3 DNA reads as TGTGCCAGCAGCTTGGACAGGGTGAGCGAGCAGTACTTC.

This clone was observed a few times. This chain's CDR3 is CASRYYRGGFNQPQHF. As DNA, the CDR3 is TGTGCCAGCCGCTACTACAGGGGAGGATTCAATCAGCCCCAGCATTTT. This chain uses TRBV28 with TRBJ1-5; 7 nucleotides align to TRBD1. The junction had 13 bases not matched to a gene; V was cut back by 8 bases and J by 3 bases. Germline V gives CDR1 MDHEN, CDR2 SYDVKM. The CDR3 is 16 amino acids.

This clone was seen a handful of times. The J gene is TRBJ1-2, the V gene TRBV10-3; 7 bases align to TRBD1. In germline, CDR1 is ENHRY, CDR2 SYGVKD. The CDR3 consists of 11 residues. V shed 10 bases and J 7 bases; nucleotides not matched to a gene: 6. The CDR3 here is CATQGDAGYTF. The DNA of the CDR3 is TGTGCCACCCAGGGGGACGCTGGCTACACCTTC.

The CDR3 DNA sequence: TGTGCCACCAGCAGGACAGGGGGAGATACGCAGTATTTT. Protein sequence: CATSRTGGDTQYF. The chain couples TRBV15 to TRBJ2-3; 9 nucleotides agree with TRBD1. Germline lookup yields CDR1 LNHNV and CDR2 YYDKDF (reference sequence). The CDR3 is 13 amino acids. V was clipped by 3 bases and J by 5 bases; unmatched bases: 0.

This chain connects TRBV18 to TRBJ1-4; 7 positions agree with TRBD1. The CDR3 has 15 amino acids. Germline CDR1 is KGHSH and CDR2 is LQKENI. The V gene end was trimmed by 6 bases and the J gene end by 3 bases; junction bases not matched to a gene: 7. CDR3 coding DNA: TGTGCCAGCTCTCTCGGACAGGTACCTAATGAAAAACTGTTTTTT. Protein: CASSLGQVPNEKLFF. Drawing the rest from reference TRBV18 and TRBJ1-4, the complete variable domain is NAGVMQNPRHLVRRRGQEARLRCSPMKGHSHVYWYRQLPEEGLKFMVYLQKENIIDESGMPKERFSAEFPKEGPSILRIQQVVRGDSAAYFCASSLGQVPNEKLFFGSGTQLSVL.

This clone is a singleton in its sample. The rearrangement uses TRBV10-2 and TRBJ2-6; 7 nucleotides align to TRBD2. V was clipped by 5 bases and J by 0 bases; unmatched bases: 7. The length of the CDR3 is 17 residues. Germline CDR1 WSHSY, CDR2 SAAADI. CDR3 loop: CASSWGGGGSGANVLTF. The CDR3 coding sequence is TGCGCCAGCAGTTGGGGGGGAGGTGGCTCTGGGGCCAACGTCCTGACTTTC.

This clone was detected a few times. The CDR3 DNA is TGTGCCAGCAGCACCATAGCGGGAGGCCCCCAGGATACGCAGTATTTT. Encoded protein: CASSTIAGGPQDTQYF. The chain combines TRBV7-2 with TRBJ2-3; 10 bases agree with TRBD2. CDR3 length: 16 residues. Germline CDR1 is SGHTA and CDR2 is FQGNSA. Losses at the gene ends were 5 bases for V and 6 bases for J; bases not matched to a gene: 11.

The CDR3 here is CASSEEGIPDTQYF. CDR3 DNA sequence: TGTGCCAGCAGTGAAGAGGGGATCCCAGATACGCAGTATTTT. The chain is built from TRBV2 and TRBJ2-3; D perhaps matches TRBD1 (5 bases). The CDR3 is 14 amino acids. Germline assignment: CDR1 SNHLY and CDR2 FYNNEI. V lost 1 base, J lost 4 bases, and 9 bases lay in between.

V is TRBV30 and J is TRBJ1-2; D is possibly TRBD1 (6 bases). The V gene lost 1 base and the J gene lost 6 bases, with 18 bases spanning the gap. The CDR3 runs to 15 residues. Germline V lookup: CDR1 GTSNPN, CDR2 SVGIG (reference sequence). CDR3: CAWSAYRDGRDGYTF. The CDR3 DNA sequence: TGTGCCTGGAGTGCGTACAGGGACGGACGGGATGGCTACACCTTC.

The rearrangement links TRBV30 to TRBJ2-7, with TRBD1 as a possible D gene (5 bases). This CDR3 is 14 amino acids long. The V and J ends lost 5 bases and 4 bases respectively, with 18 bases between them. The germline gives CDR1 GTSNPN, CDR2 SVGIG (reference sequence). CDR3 bases: TGTGCCTGGGGGGCCGGGCAGTTACCATACGAGCAGTACTTC. Protein sequence: CAWGAGQLPYEQYF. Full variable domain (missing parts from reference TRBV30 and TRBJ2-7): SQTIHQWPATLVQPVGSPLSLECTVEGTSNPNLYWYRQAAGRGLQLLFYSVGIGQISSEVPQNLSASRPQDRQFILSSKKLLLSDSGFYLCAWGAGQLPYEQYFGPGTRLTVT.

The chain recombines TRBV9 with TRBJ2-7; D may be TRBD2 (5 bases). Germline V gene sequence: CDR1 SGDLS, CDR2 YYNGEE. CDR3 length: 14 residues. V dropped 3 bases and J dropped 7 bases, with 17 bases sitting between them. CDR3 sequence reads: CASSAERGLREQYF. The CDR3 DNA follows: TGTGCCAGCAGCGCAGAGCGAGGGCTGCGGGAGCAGTACTTC.

The chain employs TRBV5-4 and TRBJ1-1, with TRBD1 identical over 8 bases. The germline gives CDR1 SGHNT, CDR2 YYREEE (reference sequence). The CDR3 runs 15 residues. J gave up 0 bases and V 0 bases, and 1 base lay outside the gene matches. The DNA for the CDR3 is TGTGCCAGCAGCTTGGGACAGGGGATGAACACTGAAGCTTTCTTT. This gives the protein CASSLGQGMNTEAFF.

To note about this clone: This sample also contains other DNA sequences that code for the same CDR3. This sequence joins TRBV9 and TRBJ2-1, with D perhaps matching TRBD2 (5 bases). The germline CDR1 and CDR2 sequences are SGDLS and YYNGEE. Trimming removed 0 bases at V and 2 bases at J, with 9 bases between. This CDR3 has 15 residues. CDR3 DNA: TGTGCCAGCAGCGTAGAGCGGTGGGCCTACAATGAGCAGTTCTTC. Translated, it gives CASSVERWAYNEQFF.

The chain recombines TRBV7-9 with TRBJ1-1; D gene ambiguous. Germline loops: CDR1 SEHNR, CDR2 FQNEAQ (reference sequence). The CDR3 sequence is 13 residues long. V shed 5 bases and J shed 2 bases, with 9 bases lying between them. The CDR3 region has the DNA TGTGCCAGCAGCCGTACACCCAACACTGAAGCTTTCTTT. Its translation: CASSRTPNTEAFF.

The chain links TRBV27 to TRBJ1-6; the match to TRBD1 covers 7 bases. This CDR3 is built from 15 residues. The germline V gene encodes CDR1 MNHEY and CDR2 SMNVEV (reference sequence). J lost 7 bases, V lost 6 bases, and 9 bases had no gene match. In DNA, the CDR3 is TGTGCCAGCAGCCATGGGGACAGCGCCAATTCACCCCTCCACTTT. This translates into CASSHGDSANSPLHF.

This clone appeared once. This chain uses TRBV21-1 with TRBJ1-1. TRBV21-1 is a listed pseudogene. The CDR3 loop spans 12 amino acids. The CDR3 region is CASKADLGEAFF. Written as DNA, the CDR3 is TGTGCCAGCAAGGCCGATCTAGGTGAAGCTTTCTTT.

This chain links TRBV11-2 with TRBJ1-4; D unresolved. This CDR3 comprises 15 residues. Germline lookup yields CDR1 SGHAT and CDR2 FQNNGV. V lost 3 bases and J 5 bases, leaving 13 bases between the germline ends. CDR3 sequence reads: CASSFRGLQNEKLFF. CDR3 in DNA: TGTGCCAGCAGCTTCCGCGGGCTCCAGAATGAAAAACTGTTTTTT.

This clone was seen only a few times. The genes are TRBV27 and TRBJ1-5, with 9 bases that match TRBD1. This CDR3 is built from 13 residues. Germline CDR1 is MNHEY and CDR2 is SMNVEV (reference sequence). Trimming removed 4 bases from V and 7 bases from J; junction bases left unmatched: 2. The DNA of the CDR3 is TGTGCCAGCAGTTGGGACAGGGAGCAGCCCCAGCATTTT. This encodes CASSWDREQPQHF.

The genes are TRBV30 and TRBJ2-1, with 14 bases identical to TRBD2. Trimming removed 4 bases from V and 2 bases from J; junction bases left unmatched: 19. Looked up from germline, CDR1 is GTSNPN and CDR2 is SVGIG (reference sequence). The CDR3 totals 21 residues. CDR3 sequence reads: CAWNKGQTTSGRATAYNEQFF. The CDR3 DNA reads TGTGCCTGGAACAAGGGACAGACGACTAGCGGGAGGGCTACCGCCTACAATGAGCAGTTCTTC.